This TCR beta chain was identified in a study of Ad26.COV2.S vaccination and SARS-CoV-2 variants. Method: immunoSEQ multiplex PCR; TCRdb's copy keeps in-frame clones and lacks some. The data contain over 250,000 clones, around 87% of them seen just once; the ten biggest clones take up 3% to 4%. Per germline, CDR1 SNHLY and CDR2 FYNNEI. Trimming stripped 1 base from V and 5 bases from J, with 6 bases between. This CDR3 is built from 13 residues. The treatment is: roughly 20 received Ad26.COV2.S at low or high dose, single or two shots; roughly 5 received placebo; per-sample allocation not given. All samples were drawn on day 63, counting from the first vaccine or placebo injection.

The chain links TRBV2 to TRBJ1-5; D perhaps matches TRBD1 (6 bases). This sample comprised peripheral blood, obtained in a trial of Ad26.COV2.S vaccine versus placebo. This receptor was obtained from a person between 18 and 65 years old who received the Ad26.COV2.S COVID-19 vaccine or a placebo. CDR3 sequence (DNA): TGTGCCAGCAGTGAAGAGGGGGATCAGCCCCAGCATTTT. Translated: CASSEEGDQPQHF.